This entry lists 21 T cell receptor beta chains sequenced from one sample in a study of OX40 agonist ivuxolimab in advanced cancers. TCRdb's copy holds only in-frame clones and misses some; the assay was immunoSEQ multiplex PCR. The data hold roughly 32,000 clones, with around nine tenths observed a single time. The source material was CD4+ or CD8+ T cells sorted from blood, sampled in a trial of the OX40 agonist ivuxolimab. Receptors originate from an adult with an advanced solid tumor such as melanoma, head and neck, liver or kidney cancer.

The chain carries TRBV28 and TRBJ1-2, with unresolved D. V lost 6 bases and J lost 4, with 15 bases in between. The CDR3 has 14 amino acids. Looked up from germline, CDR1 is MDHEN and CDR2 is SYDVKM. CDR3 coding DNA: TGTGCCAGCAGATCCCAAGGCCGGTCCTATGGCTACACCTTC. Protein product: CASRSQGRSYGYTF.

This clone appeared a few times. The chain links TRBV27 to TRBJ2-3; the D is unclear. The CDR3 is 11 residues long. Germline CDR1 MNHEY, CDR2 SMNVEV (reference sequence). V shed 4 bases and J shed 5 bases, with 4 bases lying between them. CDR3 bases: TGTGCCAGCAGTTATGGAGATACGCAGTATTTT. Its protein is CASSYGDTQYF.

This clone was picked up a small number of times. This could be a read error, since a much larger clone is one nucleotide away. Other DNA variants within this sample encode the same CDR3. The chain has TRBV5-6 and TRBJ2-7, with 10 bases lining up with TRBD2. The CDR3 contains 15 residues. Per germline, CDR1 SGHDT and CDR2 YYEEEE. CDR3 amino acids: CARSLGLAGAGEQYF. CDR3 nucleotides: TGTGCCCGCAGCTTGGGCCTAGCGGGGGCGGGGGAGCAGTACTTC.

The CDR3 is CASSTSDTDTQYF. CDR3 in DNA: TGTGCCAGCAGCACCTCCGACACAGATACGCAGTATTTT. The chain carries TRBV7-8 and TRBJ2-3, with D unresolved. The length of the CDR3 is 13 residues. V lost 5 bases to trimming and J lost 2 bases, with 8 bases between them. The germline gives CDR1 SGHVS, CDR2 FQNEAQ.

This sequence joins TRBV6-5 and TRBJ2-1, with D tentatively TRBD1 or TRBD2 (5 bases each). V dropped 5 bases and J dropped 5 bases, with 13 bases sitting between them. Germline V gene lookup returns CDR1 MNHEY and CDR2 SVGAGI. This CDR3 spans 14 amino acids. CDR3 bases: TGTGCCAGCAGTACGAGCGGACAAAACAATGAGCAGTTCTTC. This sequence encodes CASSTSGQNNEQFF.

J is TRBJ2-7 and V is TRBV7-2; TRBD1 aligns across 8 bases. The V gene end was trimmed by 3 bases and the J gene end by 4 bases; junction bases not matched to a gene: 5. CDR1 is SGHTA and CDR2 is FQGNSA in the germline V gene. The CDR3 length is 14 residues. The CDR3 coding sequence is TGTGCCAGCAGCTTTAGCGGACAGGGATACGAGCAGTACTTC. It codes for CASSFSGQGYEQYF.

CDR3 nucleotide sequence: TGTGCCAGCAGCGTAGGTCTGCCCCTGGAGACCCAGTACTTC. Translating it yields CASSVGLPLETQYF. The rearrangement uses TRBV9 and TRBJ2-5, with D unresolved. Between the trimmed V and J ends, which lost 0 bases and 5 bases, there was a span of 11 bases. This CDR3 is 14 amino acids long. Germline V CDR1 and CDR2: SGDLS, YYNGEE.

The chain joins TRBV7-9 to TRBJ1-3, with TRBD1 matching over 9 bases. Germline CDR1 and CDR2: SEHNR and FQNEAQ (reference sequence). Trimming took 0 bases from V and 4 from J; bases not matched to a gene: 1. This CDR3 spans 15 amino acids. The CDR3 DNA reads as TGTGCCAGCAGCTTAGCACAGGGGGCAGGAAACACCATATATTTT. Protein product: CASSLAQGAGNTIYF.

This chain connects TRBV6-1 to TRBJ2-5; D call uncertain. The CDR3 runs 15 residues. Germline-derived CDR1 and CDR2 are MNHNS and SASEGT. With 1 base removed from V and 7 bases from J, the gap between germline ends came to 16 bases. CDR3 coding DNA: TGTGCCAGCAGTGAAGACCGGGCAGGATGGTTGACCCAGTACTTC. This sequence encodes CASSEDRAGWLTQYF.

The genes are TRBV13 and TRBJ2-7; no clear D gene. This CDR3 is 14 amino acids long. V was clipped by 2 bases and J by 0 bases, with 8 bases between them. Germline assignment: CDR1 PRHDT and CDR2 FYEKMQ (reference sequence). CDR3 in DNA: TGTGCCAGCAGCTTAACCCATAGCTCCTACGAGCAGTACTTC. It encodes CASSLTHSSYEQYF.

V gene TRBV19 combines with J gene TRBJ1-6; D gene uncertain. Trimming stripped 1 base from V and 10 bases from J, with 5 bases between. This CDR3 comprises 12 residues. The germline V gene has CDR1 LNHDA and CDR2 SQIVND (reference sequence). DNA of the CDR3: TGTGCCAGTAGTATAGGCCTGTCACCCCTCCACTTT. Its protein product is CASSIGLSPLHF.

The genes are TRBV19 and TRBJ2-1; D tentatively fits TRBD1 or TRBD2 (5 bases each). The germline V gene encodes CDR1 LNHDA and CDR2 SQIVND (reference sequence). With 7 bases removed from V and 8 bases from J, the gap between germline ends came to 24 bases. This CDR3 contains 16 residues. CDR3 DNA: TGTGCCAGTACTAACTCCGGGACCAAACGTTTGGATGAGCAGTTCTTC. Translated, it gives CASTNSGTKRLDEQFF.

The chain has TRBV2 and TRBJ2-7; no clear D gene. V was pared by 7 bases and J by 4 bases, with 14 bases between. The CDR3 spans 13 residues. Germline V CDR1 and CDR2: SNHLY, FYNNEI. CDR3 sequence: CASIGSFPYEQYF. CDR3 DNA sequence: TGTGCCAGCATAGGCTCCTTTCCATACGAGCAGTACTTC. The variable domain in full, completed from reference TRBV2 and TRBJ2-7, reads EPEVTQTPSHQVTQMGQEVILRCVPISNHLYFYWYRQILGQKVEFLVSFYNNEISEKSEIFDDQFSVERPDGSNFTLKIRSTKLEDSAMYFCASIGSFPYEQYFGPGTRLTVT.

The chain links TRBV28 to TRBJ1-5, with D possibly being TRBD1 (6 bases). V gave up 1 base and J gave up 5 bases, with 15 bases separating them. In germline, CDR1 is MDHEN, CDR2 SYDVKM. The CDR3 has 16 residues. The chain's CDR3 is CASSLFTGAPDQPQHF. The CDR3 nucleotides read TGTGCCAGCAGTTTATTCACGGGGGCGCCGGATCAGCCCCAGCATTTT.

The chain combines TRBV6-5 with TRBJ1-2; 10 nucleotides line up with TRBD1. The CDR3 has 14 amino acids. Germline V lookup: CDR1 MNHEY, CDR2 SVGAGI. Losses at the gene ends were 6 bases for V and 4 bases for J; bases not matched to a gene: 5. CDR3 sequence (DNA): TGTGCCAGCAGCGAGGGACAGGGGATCTATGGCTACACCTTC. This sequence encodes CASSEGQGIYGYTF.

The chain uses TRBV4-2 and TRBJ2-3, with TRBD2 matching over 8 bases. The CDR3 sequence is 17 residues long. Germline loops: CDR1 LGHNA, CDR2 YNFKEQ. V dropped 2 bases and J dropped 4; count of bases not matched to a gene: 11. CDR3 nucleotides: TGTGCCAGCAGCCAACTCCGGGAGGGGGGCCTAGCAGATACGCAGTATTTT. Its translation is CASSQLREGGLADTQYF.

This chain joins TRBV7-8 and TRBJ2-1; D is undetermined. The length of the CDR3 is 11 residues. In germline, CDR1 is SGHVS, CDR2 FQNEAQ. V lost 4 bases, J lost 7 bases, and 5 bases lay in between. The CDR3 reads CASSYSNEQFF. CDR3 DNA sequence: TGTGCCAGCAGCTATTCGAATGAGCAGTTCTTC.

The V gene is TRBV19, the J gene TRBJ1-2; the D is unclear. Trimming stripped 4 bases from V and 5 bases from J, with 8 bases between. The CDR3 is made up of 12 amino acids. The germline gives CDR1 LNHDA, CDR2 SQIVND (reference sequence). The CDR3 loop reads CASSTTKYGYTF. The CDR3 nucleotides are TGTGCCAGTAGTACAACAAAGTATGGCTACACCTTC.

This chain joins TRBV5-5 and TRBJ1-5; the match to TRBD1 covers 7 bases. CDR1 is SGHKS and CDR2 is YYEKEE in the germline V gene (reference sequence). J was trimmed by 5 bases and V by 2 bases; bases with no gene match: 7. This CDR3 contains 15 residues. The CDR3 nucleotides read TGTGCCAGCAGCTTAGGGACAGCCCAGGATCAGCCCCAGCATTTT. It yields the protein CASSLGTAQDQPQHF. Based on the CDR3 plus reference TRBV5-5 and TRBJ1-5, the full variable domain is DAGVTQSPTHLIKTRGQQVTLRCSPISGHKSVSWYQQVLGQGPQFIFQYYEKEERGRGNFPDRFSARQFPNYSSELNVNALLLGDSALYLCASSLGTAQDQPQHFGDGTRLSIL.

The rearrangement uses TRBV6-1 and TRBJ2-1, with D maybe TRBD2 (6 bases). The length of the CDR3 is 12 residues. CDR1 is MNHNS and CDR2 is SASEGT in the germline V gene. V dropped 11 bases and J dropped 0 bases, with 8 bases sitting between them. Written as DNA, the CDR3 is TGTGCCGGGGGGAGCTCCTACAATGAGCAGTTCTTC. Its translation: CAGGSSYNEQFF.

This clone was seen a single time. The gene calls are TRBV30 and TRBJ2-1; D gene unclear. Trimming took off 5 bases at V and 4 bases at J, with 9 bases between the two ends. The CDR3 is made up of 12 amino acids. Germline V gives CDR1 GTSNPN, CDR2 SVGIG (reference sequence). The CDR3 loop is CAWHSLYNEQFF. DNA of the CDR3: TGTGCCTGGCACAGCCTTTACAATGAGCAGTTCTTC.